The 14 T cell receptor beta chains reported below all come from one sample, sequenced in a study of regulatory T cells in long-lasting Graves disease. In building TCR beta libraries, iRepertoire HTBI primers were used together with Arm-PCR of CDR3 regions. TCRdb reprocessed the multiplex PCR reads via MiXCR and lists one record per CDR3 protein. The sample shows approximately 470,000 distinct CDR3 sequences, around 21% of them seen only once. Time point described: persistent/refractory GD, antithyroid drugs over 5 years with positive TRAb. PBMC-extracted RNA yielded the TCR library. Source: peripheral blood mononuclear cells (PBMCs), taken when the disease was refractory, from a patient treated with antithyroid drugs. Receptors were obtained from a female donor with Graves disease.

This clonotype showed up many times. This rearrangement joins TRBV6-1 to TRBJ1-1; D not resolved. Trimming pared 6 bases from V and 10 bases from J, leaving 12 bases between. CDR1 and CDR2 from the germline V gene are MNHNS and SASEGT. This CDR3 has 11 amino acids. The CDR3 protein is CASSTGWGAFF. CDR3 nucleotide sequence: TGTGCCAGCAGCACCGGGTGGGGAGCTTTCTTT.

This clonotype was seen more than once but under ten times. The chain has TRBV19 and TRBJ2-2; D unresolved. The CDR3 is 13 residues long. Germline CDR1 is LNHDA and CDR2 is SQIVND (reference sequence). The V and J ends lost 9 bases and 7 bases respectively, with 15 bases between them. The CDR3 is CASSVEWVGELFF. The CDR3 nucleotides are TGTGCCAGCTCGGTGGAGTGGGTCGGGGAGCTGTTTTTT.

The chain has TRBV6-2 or TRBV6-3 and TRBJ2-7; TRBD2 agrees at 10 bases. Per germline, CDR1 MNHEY and CDR2 SVGEGT. This CDR3 is built from 16 residues. V was pared by 2 bases and J by 6 bases, with 10 bases of the junction left unmatched. In DNA form, the CDR3 reads TGTGCCAGCAGTTACGGGGGAGGTTCTAGCGGGGGCGAGCAGTACTTC. Translated, it gives CASSYGGGSSGGEQYF.

The J gene is TRBJ2-3, the V gene TRBV30; TRBD2 matches at 7 bases. Germline loops: CDR1 GTSNPN, CDR2 SVGIG (reference sequence). The CDR3 spans 12 residues. The V gene end was trimmed by 6 bases and the J gene end by 3 bases; junction bases not matched to a gene: 3. The CDR3 protein is CACGEGTDTQYF. CDR3 nucleotides: TGTGCCTGTGGGGAGGGGACAGATACGCAGTATTTT.

This chain joins TRBV20-1 and TRBJ2-1, with TRBD2 matching 8 bases. V dropped 6 bases and J dropped 6; count of bases not matched to a gene: 10. Germline assignment: CDR1 DFQATT and CDR2 SNEGSKA (reference sequence). This CDR3 comprises 14 residues. The CDR3 is CSADRAGVGNEQFF. CDR3 sequence (DNA): TGCAGTGCCGACAGAGCGGGGGTCGGCAATGAGCAGTTCTTC.

This clonotype was observed at least ten times. This chain links TRBV2 with TRBJ2-5; 11 positions agree with TRBD1. J lost 5 bases, V lost 5 bases, and 7 bases had no gene match. The CDR3 spans 15 residues. Germline V gene data show CDR1 as SNHLY and CDR2 as FYNNEI. CDR3 sequence reads: CASSLTDRGRETQYF. The CDR3 coding sequence is TGTGCCAGCAGTCTCACGGACAGGGGGCGGGAGACCCAGTACTTC. Using reference TRBV2 and TRBJ2-5 for the parts outside the CDR3, the full variable domain is EPEVTQTPSHQVTQMGQEVILRCVPISNHLYFYWYRQILGQKVEFLVSFYNNEISEKSEIFDDQFSVERPDGSNFTLKIRSTKLEDSAMYFCASSLTDRGRETQYFGPGTRLLVL.

This clonotype came up a few times. The V gene is TRBV19, the J gene TRBJ1-5, with 7 bases lining up with TRBD1. J gave up 7 bases and V 5 bases, and 11 bases lay outside the gene matches. The CDR3 has 15 residues. Germline values: CDR1 LNHDA, CDR2 SQIVND (reference sequence). Written as DNA, the CDR3 is TGTGCCAGTAGTCCAGCCCTAAACAGGGGACAGCCCCAGCATTTT. Translation: CASSPALNRGQPQHF. The full variable domain, its missing parts supplied by reference TRBV19 and TRBJ1-5, is DGGITQSPKYLFRKEGQNVTLSCEQNLNHDAMYWYRQDPGQGLRLIYYSQIVNDFQKGDIAEGYSVSREKKESFPLTVTSAQKNPTAFYLCASSPALNRGQPQHFGDGTRLSIL.

This clonotype was detected a few times. The chain uses TRBV20-1 and TRBJ2-2; D call uncertain. The CDR3 sequence is 11 residues long. Germline V CDR1 and CDR2: DFQATT, SNEGSKA (reference sequence). The germline V and J ends were trimmed by 5 bases and 2 bases, with 3 bases remaining between them. As DNA, the CDR3 is TGCAGTGCTCCAAACACCGGGGAGCTGTTTTTT. This codes for CSAPNTGELFF.

This sequence joins TRBV10-3 and TRBJ2-5; 7 bases fit TRBD1. Germline loops: CDR1 ENHRY, CDR2 SYGVKD. This CDR3 is 14 amino acids long. V shed 6 bases and J 1 base; nucleotides not matched to a gene: 5. CDR3 in amino acids: CAISLTGFQETQYF. CDR3 coding DNA: TGTGCCATCAGCCTGACAGGGTTCCAAGAGACCCAGTACTTC.

This clonotype was seen many times. The genes are TRBV6-5 and TRBJ1-2; unclear D gene. Germline V gene lookup returns CDR1 MNHEY and CDR2 SVGAGI. This CDR3 is built from 15 residues. Trimming took 2 bases from V and 4 from J, leaving 14 bases between them. CDR3: CASSYDEEFFYGYTF. The CDR3, as DNA: TGTGCCAGCAGTTACGATGAAGAATTCTTCTATGGCTACACCTTC.

In its sample, this clonotype was seen a few times. The rearrangement uses TRBV13 and TRBJ2-7, with D tentatively TRBD1 or TRBD2 (5 bases each). CDR1 is PRHDT, CDR2 FYEKMQ, per germline (reference sequence). The CDR3 totals 13 residues. V was clipped by 5 bases and J by 4 bases, with 12 bases between them. The chain's CDR3 is CASSPPGRYEQYF. Written as DNA, the CDR3 is TGTGCCAGCAGCCCGCCGGGACGTTACGAGCAGTACTTC.

Only a few counts were recorded for this clonotype. Relative to the germline gene, one junction end is altered; a read error may explain this. This rearrangement joins TRBV19 to TRBJ1-6; D perhaps matches TRBD1 (6 bases). This CDR3 comprises 13 residues. CDR1 and CDR2 from the germline V gene are LNHDA and SQIVND (reference sequence). The chain's CDR3 is CANSIGQHSPLHF. As DNA, the CDR3 is TGTGCCAATAGTATCGGACAGCATTCACCCCTCCACTTT.

This clonotype was seen many times. This chain joins TRBV6-1 and TRBJ1-1, with D hard to call. CDR3 length: 13 residues. Trimming took 7 bases from V and 4 from J, leaving 13 bases between them. Germline V gene sequence: CDR1 MNHNS, CDR2 SASEGT. The CDR3 protein is CASTRAGGTEAFF. Here the CDR3 DNA reads TGTGCCAGCACGCGGGCTGGAGGCACTGAAGCTTTCTTT.

This clonotype has ten or more counts. The chain has TRBV2 and TRBJ1-1; D ambiguous. The germline CDR1 and CDR2 sequences are SNHLY and FYNNEI. V was trimmed by 7 bases and J by 5 bases, leaving 17 bases between them. The CDR3 spans 14 residues. The chain's CDR3 is CASIEQGIGTEAFF. In DNA form, the CDR3 reads TGTGCCAGCATCGAGCAAGGAATCGGGACTGAAGCTTTCTTT.